One sample yielded the 9 T cell receptor beta chains listed below, sequenced in a study. Each CDR3 protein gets one entry after TCRdb re-called the RT-PCR reads with MiXCR. The repertoire holds 650,000 to 800,000 distinct CDR3 sequences, with 14% as singletons. Input material: memory CD4+ T cells from blood. The receptors stem from a female donor in good health, serving as a healthy control.

This clonotype was picked up many times. The rearrangement uses TRBV11-2 and TRBJ1-1; no clear D. Trimming took 5 bases from V and 0 from J, leaving 7 bases between them. CDR1 SGHAT and CDR2 FQNNGV come from the germline V gene. The CDR3 is 13 residues long. This CDR3 reads CASSPRMNTEAFF. The CDR3, as DNA: TGTGCCAGCAGCCCACGGATGAACACTGAAGCTTTCTTT.

This chain links TRBV19 with TRBJ2-7, with D tentatively TRBD1 or TRBD2 (5 bases each). Trimming stripped 4 bases from V and 4 bases from J, with 17 bases between. CDR3 size: 15 residues. The germline V gene has CDR1 LNHDA and CDR2 SQIVND (reference sequence). In DNA, the CDR3 is TGTGCCAGTAGTACCCACGACAGTGAGGGGTACGAGCAGTACTTC. Encoded protein: CASSTHDSEGYEQYF.

Concerning this clonotype: Given the absence of the conserved phenylalanine or tryptophan at the CDR3 end, a read error is likely. The J gene is TRBJ2-1, the V gene TRBV15; 14 nucleotides align to TRBD2. V shed 3 bases and J 10 bases; nucleotides not matched to a gene: 5. CDR1 and CDR2 from the germline V gene are LNHNV and YYDKDF (reference sequence). The CDR3 extends over 15 amino acids. CDR3 nucleotide sequence: TGTGCCACCAGCAGCGGGACTAGCGGGAGAAAAGAGCAGTTCTTA. Translation gives CATSSGTSGRKEQFL.

This clonotype was recorded a few times. This rearrangement joins TRBV18 to TRBJ2-7, with 7 bases identical to TRBD2. V was pared by 3 bases and J by 5 bases, with 10 bases of the junction left unmatched. Germline loops: CDR1 KGHSH, CDR2 LQKENI. CDR3 length equals 15 residues. The CDR3 here is CASSPDWAGEDEQYF. CDR3 DNA: TGTGCCAGCTCACCCGATTGGGCGGGAGAAGACGAGCAGTACTTC.

This clonotype was counted only a few times. V usage is TRBV7-2 and J usage is TRBJ2-1; 10 nucleotides agree with TRBD1. J was trimmed by 6 bases and V by 4 bases; bases with no gene match: 6. This CDR3 is built from 15 residues. The germline V gene has CDR1 SGHTA and CDR2 FQGNSA. The CDR3 loop is CASSSPGQGFNEQFF. The CDR3, as DNA: TGTGCCAGCAGCTCCCCGGGACAGGGGTTCAATGAGCAGTTCTTC.

The J gene is TRBJ2-5, the V gene TRBV5-1; no definite D call. Germline-derived CDR1 and CDR2 are SGHRS and YFSETQ. V gave up 1 base and J gave up 2 bases, with 12 bases separating them. CDR3 length: 15 residues. The CDR3 DNA is TGCGCCAGCAGCTTGATTCCAGCAAGACAAGAGACCCAGTACTTC. Translation: CASSLIPARQETQYF.

The chain uses TRBV5-6 and TRBJ1-2, with unresolved D. Germline V lookup: CDR1 SGHDT, CDR2 YYEEEE. V was clipped by 0 bases and J by 2 bases, with 11 bases between them. CDR3 length: 15 residues. The CDR3 nucleotides read TGTGCCAGCAGCTTGGGCCAGACCTCAAACTATGGCTACACCTTC. It translates to CASSLGQTSNYGYTF. Filled out from reference TRBV5-6 and TRBJ1-2, the complete variable domain reads DAGVTQSPTHLIKTRGQQVTLRCSPKSGHDTVSWYQQALGQGPQFIFQYYEEEERQRGNFPDRFSGHQFPNYSSELNVNALLLGDSALYLCASSLGQTSNYGYTFGSGTRLTVV.

This clonotype was found a few times. V gene TRBV7-9 combines with J gene TRBJ1-2, with 7 bases fitting TRBD1. The V gene's germline CDR1 is SEHNR and CDR2 FQNEAQ (reference sequence). The trim removed 6 bases at V and 6 bases at J, leaving 10 bases unmatched. The CDR3 is 14 residues long. The CDR3 spells CASREGDREDGYTF. CDR3 DNA sequence: TGTGCCAGCAGGGAAGGCGACAGGGAGGATGGCTACACCTTC.

This clonotype was recorded many times. V usage is TRBV15 and J usage is TRBJ1-3, with D possibly TRBD1 on 5 matching bases. This CDR3 has 11 amino acids. The germline V and J ends were trimmed by 5 bases and 9 bases, with 8 bases remaining between them. Germline lookup yields CDR1 LNHNV and CDR2 YYDKDF (reference sequence). The CDR3 nucleotides read TGTGCCACCAGCGGGCAGGGCACCATATATTTT. Translated, it gives CATSGQGTIYF.